This is a list of T cell receptor beta chains from one sample in a study of blood T cell repertoires in COVID-19. Generated by immunoSEQ multiplex PCR, the TCRdb table keeps only in-frame clones and is missing some. The table lists approximately 360,000 clones, 70% to 90% of them singletons. The sequencing sample was made of PBMCs or T cells enriched from blood (not recorded which). These receptor sequences come from a woman aged 25 to 39 with acute COVID-19. Each CDR3 is given with its conserved first and last residue. A D gene is named only where the DNA matches it firmly. Some rows have no size entry. The others give once, few or many, or a class for an expanded clone.

TRBV7-2	-	TRBJ2-7	TRBD2	TGTGCCAGCAGCTTAGTGAGGGTAGCGGGGTACGAGCAGTACTTC	CASSLVRVAGYEQYF
TRBV6-1	-	TRBJ2-5	-	TGTGCCAGCAGTGACGGGTTTTCTCAAGAGACCCAGTACTTC	CASSDGFSQETQYF
TRBV7-2	-	TRBJ1-5	-	TGTGCCAGCAGCTCATGGGCGGGTCCTAATCAGCCCCAGCATTTT	CASSSWAGPNQPQHF
TRBV5-6	-	TRBJ2-3	-	TGTGCCAGCAGCTTGGATGGCGGGATCACAGATACGCAGTATTTT	CASSLDGGITDTQYF
TRBV9	-	TRBJ1-5	-	TGTGCCAGCAGCCCGTCGTTTAGCAATCAGCCCCAGCATTTT	CASSPSFSNQPQHF
TRBV6-5	once	TRBJ1-1	TRBD1	TGTGCCAGCAGTTTGGGACAGGGGTTCAGGACTGAAGCTTTCTTT	CASSLGQGFRTEAFF
TRBV6-5	once	TRBJ2-5	TRBD2	TGTGCCAGCAGACCACTAGCGAGGGAAGAGACCCAGTACTTC	CASRPLAREETQYF
TRBV20-1	-	TRBJ2-3	TRBD1	TGCAGTGCTAGTGCCTTGAGACAGGGGTGGCCCACAGATACGCAGTATTTT	CSASALRQGWPTDTQYF
TRBV10-1	-	TRBJ1-1	-	TGCGCCAGCAGTGAGTCGAGAACAGCTGACACTGAAGCTTTCTTT	CASSESRTADTEAFF
TRBV3-1/TRBV3-2	once	TRBJ2-1	-	TGTGCCAGTCTCCTAGGGGCGATCTCCTACAATGAGCAGTTCTTC	CASLLGAISYNEQFF
TRBV5-1	-	TRBJ2-7	TRBD1	TGCGCCAGCAGCTTGGTTGGGGGACAGGACGAGCAGTACTTC	CASSLVGGQDEQYF
TRBV18	-	TRBJ1-2	-	TGTGCCAGCTCTTTCAGGGATGGCTACACCTTC	CASSFRDGYTF
TRBV5-4	-	TRBJ2-3	TRBD2	TGTGCCAGCAGCTCCGGACTAGCTGGTGATACGCAGTATTTT	CASSSGLAGDTQYF
TRBV7-2	-	TRBJ2-2	TRBD1	TGTGCCAGCAGTCTTACCCGGGACAGGGCTTCCACCGGGGAGCTGTTTTTT	CASSLTRDRASTGELFF
TRBV7-8	-	TRBJ2-7	-	TGTGCCAGCAGCTTAATGACAGTGAACTACGAGCAGTACTTC	CASSLMTVNYEQYF
TRBV29-1	-	TRBJ2-7	-	TGCAGCGTTGAAGTCCCGGGAAGTTCTTACGAGCAGTACTTC	CSVEVPGSSYEQYF
TRBV12-2	-	TRBJ2-7	-	TGTGCCCCTCCACACCGTGACAGGTTGGGTCAATACGAGCAGTACTTC	CAPPHRDRLGQYEQYF
TRBV7-3	-	TRBJ1-4	TRBD1	TGTGCCAGCAGCCCGACAGGGGGGGATGAAAAACTGTTTTTT	CASSPTGGDEKLFF
TRBV7-6	few	TRBJ1-2	-	TGTGCCAGCAGCTTGCGGCCGAACCTATATGGCTACACCTTC	CASSLRPNLYGYTF
TRBV20-1	-	TRBJ1-3	-	TGCAGTGCTAGTCTGACAGCCGGAAACACCATATATTTT	CSASLTAGNTIYF
TRBV7-9	-	TRBJ2-3	-	TGTGCCAGCAGCTTAGCGGGGGGGACAGGACAGTATTTT	CASSLAGGTGQYF
TRBV5-6	-	TRBJ1-1	-	TGTGCCAGCAGCTTGGTTTTGTGGGCCGGACAGAACACTGAAGCTTTCTTT	CASSLVLWAGQNTEAFF
TRBV4-2	-	TRBJ2-3	TRBD1	TGTGCCAGCAGCCCCTACAGGGGGCGCACAGATACGCAGTATTTT	CASSPYRGRTDTQYF
TRBV3-1/TRBV3-2	-	TRBJ1-2	-	TGTGCCAGCAGCCCTACCCAGCGGGCTAACTATGGCTACACCTTC	CASSPTQRANYGYTF
TRBV4-1	-	TRBJ1-5	-	TGCGCCAGCAGCCAAGATCGACCGGCGTCGGCTAGTAGCAATCAGCCCCAGCATTTT	CASSQDRPASASSNQPQHF
TRBV5-1	-	TRBJ2-7	-	TGCGCCAGCAGCTTAGCGGACTTAAGCTCCTACGAGCAGTACTTC	CASSLADLSSYEQYF
TRBV3-1/TRBV3-2	-	TRBJ1-5	TRBD1	TGTGCCAGCAGTTCAGGGGGTCAGCCCCAGCATTTT	CASSSGGQPQHF
TRBV5-6	-	TRBJ2-3	-	TGTGCCAGCAGCCCCGGTACTAGCACAGATACGCAGTATTTT	CASSPGTSTDTQYF
TRBV12-3/TRBV12-4	-	TRBJ1-2	TRBD1	TGTGCCAGCACGGGGGACAGCTCGAGCCCCAATCTCTTC	CASTGDSSSPNLF
TRBV7-8	-	TRBJ1-4	-	TGTGCCAGCAGCTTCGAGCCCTCAACTAATGAAAAACTGTTTTTT	CASSFEPSTNEKLFF
TRBV5-1	-	TRBJ2-1	TRBD1	TGCGCCAGCAGCTTGCAGACAGGGAGATCCAATGAGCAGTTCTTC	CASSLQTGRSNEQFF
TRBV5-6	-	TRBJ1-1	-	TGTGCCAGCAGCACGCCCGGGGGGGTGAACACTGAAGCTTTCTTT	CASSTPGGVNTEAFF
TRBV19	-	TRBJ1-5	-	TGTGCCAGTAGTATCGGGGGTAGCAATCAGCCCCAGCATTTT	CASSIGGSNQPQHF
TRBV9	-	TRBJ1-1	-	TGTGCCAGCAGCGTAGCCGGCACTGAAGCTTTCTTT	CASSVAGTEAFF
TRBV11-2	-	TRBJ2-2	-	TGTGCCAGCAGCTCCGACCTAAAACCGGGCACCGGGGAGCTGTTTTTT	CASSSDLKPGTGELFF
TRBV15	-	TRBJ1-4	-	TGTGCCACCAGCAGGCAGTTTAATGAAAAACTGTTTTTT	CATSRQFNEKLFF
TRBV9	once	TRBJ2-2	-	TGTGCCAGCAGCGTAGGAGGCGGGGAGCTGTTTTTT	CASSVGGGELFF
TRBV7-3	-	TRBJ2-3	TRBD1	TGTGCCAGCAGCTTAGGACAGGGTTCAAAAGTTATCACAGATACGCAGTATTTT	CASSLGQGSKVITDTQYF
TRBV7-3	once	TRBJ1-6	TRBD1	TGTGCCAGCAGCCGGGACAGCTCCCCAGGTAGATCACCCCTCCACTTT	CASSRDSSPGRSPLHF
TRBV7-2	-	TRBJ2-7	TRBD1	TGTGCCAGCAGCTTACGTACAGGGGGATCCTACGAGCAGTACTTC	CASSLRTGGSYEQYF
TRBV2	-	TRBJ1-5	TRBD1	TGTGCCAGCAGACAGGACAGGGGGCTCAATCAGCCCCAGCATTTT	CASRQDRGLNQPQHF
TRBV7-9	-	TRBJ1-4	TRBD1	TGTGCCAGCAGCGCGGGACAGGGAGTAACTAATGAAAAACTGTTTTTT	CASSAGQGVTNEKLFF
TRBV19	-	TRBJ2-7	TRBD1	TGTGCCAGTAGTATGCAGGGACAGCCGGGGACATACGAGCAGTACTTC	CASSMQGQPGTYEQYF
TRBV6-5	once	TRBJ2-1	TRBD2	TGTGCCAGCAGTCCGGGGGGTTATTACAATGAGCAGTTCTTC	CASSPGGYYNEQFF
TRBV5-1	-	TRBJ2-5	TRBD2	TGCGCCAGCAGCTTGGTTCCTAGCGGGGGGAAAGAGACCCAGTACTTC	CASSLVPSGGKETQYF
TRBV28	once	TRBJ1-3	-	TGTGCCAGCAGTTTTCACAGCAATAAAGGAAACACCATATATTTT	CASSFHSNKGNTIYF
TRBV19	-	TRBJ1-4	-	TGTGCCAGTAGTATCCGTGGGTTCTTAACTACCGTGAGGACCGGACATAATGAAAAACTGTTTTTT	CASSIRGFLTTVRTGHNEKLFF
TRBV4-2	-	TRBJ2-2	TRBD2	TGTGCCAGCAGCCAAGATGTCGGGGGACTAGCGGGTTCGGCCGGGGAGCTGTTTTTT	CASSQDVGGLAGSAGELFF
TRBV5-6	-	TRBJ1-1	-	TGTGCCAGCAGCTTAGGTGGGGAGACTGAAGCTTTCTTT	CASSLGGETEAFF
TRBV7-2	-	TRBJ1-1	-	TGTGCCAGCAGCTTTTATGTGAACACTGAAGCTTTCTTT	CASSFYVNTEAFF
TRBV24-1	-	TRBJ2-7	-	TGTGCCACCAGCCTCGGTGGCTACGAGCAGTACTTC	CATSLGGYEQYF
TRBV5-1	few	TRBJ2-7	-	TGCGCCAGCAGCTTGGGACAGTCCTACGAGCAGTACTTC	CASSLGQSYEQYF
TRBV10-1	-	TRBJ2-3	-	TGCGCCAGCAGTGTGTGGGGGCAAGGGGCAGATACGCAGTATTTT	CASSVWGQGADTQYF
TRBV7-6	-	TRBJ2-3	TRBD2	TGTGCCAGCAGCTTGGGGACTAGCGGGGTGGCAGATACGCAGTATTTT	CASSLGTSGVADTQYF
TRBV7-9	-	TRBJ2-5	-	TGTGCCAGCAGCTTTTCCAATCTCGGGACTGTAGAGACCCAGTACTTC	CASSFSNLGTVETQYF